The entry below gives a single T cell receptor beta chain sequence along with its context. What this receptor recognizes is not known. No base-level quality is on record; no much larger clone is a single base apart. This entry belongs to a study of shared clonotypes between healthy human individuals (dated by TCRdb to 2018 to 2020). Some background on the complete study: The cohort included three men and a couple of women between 18 and 49 years of age. For each donor, CD4 naive and CD4 memory were each run on three plates, CD8 naive on two plates, and CD8 memory on one plate. Blood TCR repertoires of a handful of healthy adults were deeply sequenced to estimate repertoire size and the extent of clonotype sharing between individuals. Different laboratories and diverse techniques were used to prepare libraries and sequence TCR repertoires, to increase sequencing depth and limit assay-specific biases. Between about 0.8 and 9 billion PBMCs per donor were obtained by leukapheresis.

Using the deep immunoSEQ assay, multiplex PCR amplified TCR CDR3 regions from genomic DNA. Genomic DNA extracted from each cell subset was distributed evenly over all wells of several immunoSEQ 96-well plates, and each plate served as one replicate. For sorted subsets, each replicate PCR was loaded with about 0.2 ug genomic DNA, equivalent to some 31,000 T cell genomes. Purified libraries were quantified with a Qubit 3.0 fluorometer, sized on a Bioanalyzer 2100, and re-quantified with the KAPA Library Quantification kit. Every immunoSEQ 96-well plate was sequenced on a dedicated single-read 150-cycle Illumina NextSeq 550 flow cell. Per the original workflow: Because the immunoSEQ output held only junctional sequences and lacked quality scores, the filtering could not match the filtering applied to full-length reads. To assign V/J genes and CDR3, sequences were annotated using PyIR, a Python wrapper for IgBLAST v1.9, with IMGT germline references. Reads were filtered out if the reads had weak V/J assignments (E-value above 1e-6), no CDR3, stop codons, out-of-frame junctions, or ambiguous translated residues. V3J clonotypes were defined as sequences sharing the same inferred V gene, J gene, and CDR3 amino acid sequence. Percentage overlap between repertoires was calculated by dividing the number of shared unique clonotypes by the size of the smaller repertoire. RTK rarefaction, the Chao1 estimator, and Recon v2.1 estimates of unobserved clonotypes were used to assess repertoire richness. Generation probabilities for all TCRbeta clonotypes obtained by the gDNA method from a handful of donors were computed using OLGA. Held by TCRdb, this immuneACCESS table contains in-frame sequences only and omits some clones. Under half of the omission traces to an unresolved V gene where checked; the cause of the rest is unknown. V, J and clone size are taken as reported in that table, and D and trimming were inferred from the DNA itself. The table for this sample lists about 330,000 clones; about 74% of them were counted only once. Clones ranked in the top ten supply about 9.3% of the sample.

The CDR1 and CDR2 encoded by the germline V gene (reference sequence) are SEHNR and FQNEAQ. From cysteine to phenylalanine, the CDR3 is 13 amino acids long. Just the 39-base CDR3 DNA is kept, in frame starting at base 1. Trimming costs V 5 bases and J 5 bases, and their ends lie 10 bases apart. The donors were healthy, HIV-negative adults with no recently reported acute infections or vaccinations. Only Caucasian adults living in Nashville, Tennessee, USA were represented among the donors. CD4+ T cells were enriched through magnetic negative selection, after which naive cells were positively selected on CD45RA and the remaining negative fraction served as the memory subset. Blood was obtained by leukapheresis, after which PBMCs were separated by Ficoll-Histopaque density gradient centrifugation and cryopreserved in liquid nitrogen vapor phase. Analytical flow cytometry was used to check the purity and quantity of every magnetically sorted T cell population. From each sorted fraction, genomic DNA was isolated and quantified by UV absorbance on a Nanodrop 2000c.

What the work shows at the level of the full study, not this receptor alone: Based on pairwise subsampling, the degree of clonotype sharing among donors was expected to be affected by sequencing depth. Sharing across a few donors was observed for about 5% of naive CD4, around 3.5% of naive CD8, roughly 2.4% of memory CD4, and roughly 0.4% of memory CD8 clonotypes. Naive subsets generally had larger estimated clonotype richness than memory subsets. Clonotypes shared by all four sorted-subset donors showed higher generation probabilities than non-shared clonotypes. Sampling was limited to blood, and TCR repertoires in tissue likely differ from TCR repertoires in blood. Because the study included a small number of donors, the genetic and exposure-history diversity represented was limited. Incomplete sequencing was indicated by rarefaction of sorted-subset datasets, despite the large sequencing depth.

Here the chain combines TRBV7-9 and TRBJ2-1; TRBD1 is a possible D gene, resting on 6 matching bases. The TCR comes from a man aged 25 to 45 in good health. Sequences were obtained from memory CD4+ T cells sorted from blood. The sample's cell subset or site label, decoded: CD45RA-negative fraction. The CDR3 is CASSTTGNNEQFF. The DNA reads as follows: TGTGCCAGCAGCACAACAGGGAACAATGAGCAGTTCTTC.